A few counts support the clone carrying this T cell receptor beta chain. This sample was included in a study of blood T cells in healthy people across ages. Sample-barcoded 5' priming and a J-beta primer mix drove a second PCR of about 6 to 12 cycles. Using its own MiXCR run on the 5' RACE reads, TCRdb lists one record per CDR3 protein. The table has hundreds of thousands of distinct CDR3 sequences, 45% to 70% seen once; the top ten hold 20% to 30%. This sequence originates from a man aged 40-49 years in good health. Sequenced sample: blood.

Written as DNA, the CDR3 is TGTGCCAGCACCCCCGGCGGCGGGAGCGCAGATACGCAGTATTTT. Encoded protein: CASTPGGGSADTQYF. The gene calls are TRBV11-1 and TRBJ2-3; the match to TRBD2 covers 7 bases. Trimming at V came to 7 bases and at J to 4 bases, leaving 11 bases not matched to a gene. Per the germline V gene, CDR1 is SGHAT and CDR2 is FQDESV (reference sequence). The CDR3 runs 15 residues. The complete variable domain, with remaining parts taken from reference TRBV11-1 and TRBJ2-3, reads EAEVAQSPRYKITEKSQAVAFWCDPISGHATLYWYRQILGQGPELLVQFQDESVVDDSQLPKDRFSAERLKGVDSTLKIQPAELGDSAMYLCASTPGGGSADTQYFGPGTRLTVL.